These T cell receptor beta chains were read from a single sample in a study of T-cell reconstitution after alpha-beta-depleted transplantation in children. TCRdb independently ran MiXCR on the PCR reads; one entry per CDR3 protein. The sample yields 140,000 or so distinct CDR3 sequences, roughly 8.8% seen once. The source was PBMCs, mostly from graft donor cells, collected 180 days after TCRalphabeta/CD19-depleted stem cell transplant. Every receptor here comes from a female patient aged 2-9 years who had a stem cell transplant for congenital amegakaryocytic thrombocytopenia, so the T cells may come from the graft donor. Both conserved end residues are part of each CDR3. The D gene is left open where the match is weak. Clone size is given for some rows only: seen once, a few or many times, or a class if the clone is expanded.

TRBJ2-1 | few | TRBV5-1 | TRBD2 | TGCGCCAGCAGCCCCCCCACTAGCGGTGTCAATGAGCAGTTCTTC | CASSPPTSGVNEQFF
TRBJ2-1 | many | TRBV28 | TRBD2 | TGTGCCAGCAGTTTATTAGGACTAGCGGTACTCAATGAGCAGTTCTTC | CASSLLGLAVLNEQFF
TRBJ2-7 | many | TRBV18 | TRBD1 | TGTGCCAGCTCACCATGGGACAGATCCTACGAGCAGTACTTC | CASSPWDRSYEQYF
TRBJ2-7 | many | TRBV7-8 | TRBD2 | TGTGCCAGCAGCCCGAGATCGGGACTAGCACAATACGAGCAGTACTTC | CASSPRSGLAQYEQYF
TRBJ1-4 | few | TRBV15 | - | TGTGCCACCAGCTCAGGGACTATACGAGAAAAACTGTTTTTT | CATSSGTIREKLFF
TRBJ2-3 | many | TRBV3-1 | TRBD2 | TGTGCCAGCAGCCCGACTACAGCGGGGAATTTTGATACGCAGTATTTT | CASSPTTAGNFDTQYF
TRBJ1-6 | few | TRBV20-1 | - | TGCAGTGCTTCCCCATCCAGGGGACTGAATTCACCCCTCCACTTT | CSASPSRGLNSPLHF
TRBJ2-7 | few | TRBV6-1 | - | TGTGCCAGCAGTGAAAGGGGGTACGAGCAGTACTTC | CASSERGYEQYF
TRBJ2-1 | - | TRBV3-1 | TRBD2 | TGTACCATCAGTTTGATAGGTCTAGCGGGGGGGGACGCCTACAATGAGCAGTTCTTC | CTISLIGLAGGDAYNEQFF
TRBJ2-5 | many | TRBV5-1 | - | TGCGCCAGCAGCCGGGACGACCAAGAGACCCAGTACTTC | CASSRDDQETQYF
TRBJ2-5 | few | TRBV28 | - | TGTGCCACCCGATCGGAGCTAGCCGAAGAGACCCAGTACTTC | CATRSELAEETQYF
TRBJ2-3 | few | TRBV5-1 | TRBD2 | TGCGCCAGCACGACTAGCGGGGGAACAGATACGCAGTATTTT | CASTTSGGTDTQYF
TRBJ2-3 | - | TRBV20-1 | - | TGCAGTGCTAGAATGGGGGGCCATCCAGATACGCAGTATTTT | CSARMGGHPDTQYF
TRBJ2-1 | few | TRBV20-1 | - | TGCAGTGCTATCTTCCCTAGGGCGCGGGGAGTCTACAATGAGCAGTTCTTC | CSAIFPRARGVYNEQFF
TRBJ2-7 | - | TRBV15 | TRBD2 | TGTGCCACCAGCGCAGGAGTGACTAGCGCGTTGTACGAGCAGTACTTC | CATSAGVTSALYEQYF
TRBJ2-3 | few | TRBV7-2 | - | TGTGCCAGCAGCTTAGTGGGCTATTACACAGATACGCAGTATTTT | CASSLVGYYTDTQYF
TRBJ2-1 | - | TRBV12-3/TRBV12-4 | TRBD1 | TGTGCCACCAGTTTAACCCTGGGGACAGGGGTTGGCAATGAGCAGTTCTTC | CATSLTLGTGVGNEQFF
TRBJ2-2 | many | TRBV20-1 | TRBD2 | TGCAGTGCGCCACCGATTAGCGGGAGAGCCGGGGAGCTGTTTTTT | CSAPPISGRAGELFF
TRBJ2-1 | few | TRBV7-4 | TRBD2 | TGTGCCAGCAGCTTTATCACTAGCGGGTGCTTCTACAATGAGCAGTTCTTC | CASSFITSGCFYNEQFF
TRBJ1-1 | few | TRBV18 | - | TGTGCCAGCTCACCTCAGGACAGACACACTGAAGCTTTCTTT | CASSPQDRHTEAFF
TRBJ1-5 | many | TRBV28 | - | TGTGCCAGCAGTCAGGGTTATAGCAATCAGCCCCAGCATTTT | CASSQGYSNQPQHF
TRBJ2-5 | - | TRBV20-1 | - | TGCAGTGCTAGAGTTTGGGACCTAGAGACCCAGTACTTC | CSARVWDLETQYF
TRBJ1-1 | - | TRBV2 | - | TGTGCCAGCGGCCCCTGGGATTTTCAGGGCCTGACTGAAGCTTTCTTT | CASGPWDFQGLTEAFF
TRBJ2-3 | many | TRBV12-3/TRBV12-4 | - | TGTGCCAGCAGCCACGACACGAGATGGGGCACAGATACGCAGTATTTT | CASSHDTRWGTDTQYF
TRBJ2-1 | few | TRBV5-1 | - | TGCGCCAGCATAGGAAGCTCCTACAATGAGCAGTTCTTC | CASIGSSYNEQFF
TRBJ2-3 | - | TRBV12-2 | - | TGTGCAAGTCGCTTATCCTTTACAGGGGGCGCTTTGGAAACGCAGTATTTT | CASRLSFTGGALETQYF
TRBJ2-6 | - | TRBV5-1 | - | TGCGCCAGCAGCTTGGTGGCAGGATCTGGGGCCAACGTCCTGACTTTC | CASSLVAGSGANVLTF
TRBJ2-7 | many | TRBV5-1 | TRBD1 | TGCGCCAGCAGCTTATGGGACAGGGGTTACGAGCAGTACTTC | CASSLWDRGYEQYF
TRBJ2-1 | few | TRBV20-1 | - | TGCAGTGCCAGACATGGCCTCTACAATGAGCAGTTCTTC | CSARHGLYNEQFF
TRBJ2-5 | many | TRBV5-1 | - | TGCGCCAGCAGCTTGACTCTTCAAGAGACCCAGTACTTC | CASSLTLQETQYF
TRBJ2-1 | many | TRBV5-4 | TRBD2 | TGTGCCAGCAGCTTGGGACTAGCGGGAGCTAGTGAGCAGTTCTTC | CASSLGLAGASEQFF
TRBJ1-2 | few | TRBV20-1 | - | TGCAGTGCTAGAGATGTGGCAGGGAACGGCTACACCTTC | CSARDVAGNGYTF
TRBJ1-5 | many | TRBV20-1 | - | TGCAGTGCGCTCCTCTCTGGCAATCAGCCCCAGCATTTT | CSALLSGNQPQHF
TRBJ2-1 | many | TRBV5-1 | TRBD2 | TGCGCCAGCCGCGGACTAGCGGGAGCAGATGAGCAGTTCTTC | CASRGLAGADEQFF
TRBJ2-2 | many | TRBV5-1 | - | TGCGCCAGCAGCTTTAGCGCCGCGAACACCGGGGAGCTGTTTTTT | CASSFSAANTGELFF
TRBJ2-5 | many | TRBV7-2 | TRBD1 | TGTGCCAGCAGCTCGGACAGGCCCCGGGAGACCCAGTACTTC | CASSSDRPRETQYF
TRBJ1-5 | - | TRBV28 | - | TGTGCCAGCAGTTTCGTCAGGAGCCGGCCCCAGCATTTT | CASSFVRSRPQHF
TRBJ1-2 | many | TRBV28 | - | TGTGCCAGCAGTTTATTCTCGGGGGGCTCTGGCTACACCTTC | CASSLFSGGSGYTF
TRBJ1-6 | - | TRBV5-1 | TRBD1 | TGCGCCAGCAGCAAGGGGGACAGCTATAATTCACCCCTCCACTTT | CASSKGDSYNSPLHF
TRBJ1-1 | - | TRBV2 | - | TGTGCCAGCAGGGGCAGTCGGATGTTTGGCACTGAAGCTTTCTTT | CASRGSRMFGTEAFF
TRBJ2-5 | many | TRBV28 | TRBD1 | TGTGCCAGCAAGATTCCGGGACAGGGACAAGAGACCCAGTACTTC | CASKIPGQGQETQYF
TRBJ2-1 | few | TRBV3-1 | TRBD2 | TGTGCCAGCAGCCAGGATCTAGCGGGGGGCTACAATGAGCAGTTCTTC | CASSQDLAGGYNEQFF
TRBJ1-2 | - | TRBV6-5 | - | TGTGCCAGCAGGGGAGATACCGCTGCCTATGGCTACACCTTC | CASRGDTAAYGYTF
TRBJ1-1 | many | TRBV20-1 | - | TGCAGTGCTAGCGCAGGGCTAGGCACTGAAGCTTTCTTT | CSASAGLGTEAFF
TRBJ1-6 | - | TRBV5-6 | - | TGTGCCAGCAGCGGGGGACCGGGAGGAGGTTCACCCCTCCACTTT | CASSGGPGGGSPLHF
TRBJ2-6 | few | TRBV5-1 | - | TGCGCCAGCAGCTTGATCGGGACAACTGGGGCCAACGTCCTGACTTTC | CASSLIGTTGANVLTF